The 7 T cell receptor beta chains below all came from one sample that was sequenced in a study of siplizumab effects on memory and regulatory T cells (dated by TCRdb to between 2017 and 2020). Receptors were amplified or captured by the immunoSEQ multiplex PCR assay. The table comes from immuneACCESS by way of TCRdb, which keeps in-frame sequences with V and J called. Part of the clones is missing from these tables; in studies checked, under half for an unresolved V gene and the rest for unknown reasons. Across this sample there are over 100,000 clones, with 90% to 95% seen only once. Clones ranked in the top ten supply roughly 0.15% of the sample. Sequencing was performed on non-Treg CD4+ T cells sorted from blood. In light of the paper, this sample's cell subset or site label describes: FACS-sorted unstimulated CD4+ non-regulatory T cells. Receptor source: a human donor in good health.

J is TRBJ2-3 and V is TRBV6-1; D unclear. Per germline, CDR1 MNHNS and CDR2 SASEGT. V lost 3 bases to trimming and J lost 0 bases, with 10 bases between them. This CDR3 region has 15 residues. DNA for the CDR3: TGTGCCAGCAGTGATACCCAATACAGCACAGATACGCAGTATTTT. Translation gives CASSDTQYSTDTQYF.

This sequence joins TRBV11-2 and TRBJ1-4; 8 bases match TRBD1. Trimming cost V 4 bases and J 11 bases; bases outside gene matches: 9. This CDR3 is built from 14 residues. The germline V gene has CDR1 SGHAT and CDR2 FQNNGV. The CDR3 protein is CASSWRDRGGKLFF. The CDR3 nucleotides are TGTGCCAGCAGCTGGCGAGACAGGGGAGGGAAACTGTTTTTT.

This chain connects TRBV2 to TRBJ1-6, with 10 nucleotides matching TRBD1. V lost 10 bases and J lost 6; bases outside the gene matches: 3. The CDR3 length is 13 residues. Germline V lookup: CDR1 SNHLY, CDR2 FYNNEI. The CDR3 bases are TGTGCCACCCGGACAGGGGGTAATTCACCCCTCCACTTT. Protein product: CATRTGGNSPLHF.

As for this clone: The same CDR3 is also encoded by other DNA sequences in this sample. The V call is TRBV19, the J call TRBJ1-1; possible D gene TRBD1, 5 bases. The CDR3 consists of 12 residues. Trimming stripped 4 bases from V and 5 bases from J, with 8 bases between. CDR1 and CDR2 from the germline V gene are LNHDA and SQIVND (reference sequence). CDR3 coding DNA: TGTGCCAGTAGTAGGGGGGGGACTGAAGCTTTCTTT. Translated: CASSRGGTEAFF.

The rearrangement uses TRBV7-3 and TRBJ2-2; D possibly corresponds to TRBD1 (6 bases). Germline V lookup: CDR1 SGHTA, CDR2 FQGTGA. The length of the CDR3 is 16 residues. The V end lost 3 bases, the J end lost 1 base, and 12 bases lay between the germline ends. The CDR3 reads CASSFQGRGNTGELFF. CDR3 in DNA: TGTGCCAGCAGCTTTCAGGGCAGGGGGAACACCGGGGAGCTGTTTTTT.

The chain is built from TRBV10-3 and TRBJ2-3, with 7 bases identical to TRBD1. Germline V lookup: CDR1 ENHRY, CDR2 SYGVKD. The CDR3 totals 12 residues. The junction had 7 bases not matched to a gene; V was cut back by 11 bases and J by 5 bases. CDR3 bases: TGTGCCGCCCGACAGGGTGGAGATACGCAGTATTTT. This gives the protein CAARQGGDTQYF.

V is TRBV5-6 and J is TRBJ2-2; D perhaps matches TRBD1 (6 bases). Germline lookup yields CDR1 SGHDT and CDR2 YYEEEE. With 2 bases removed from V and 4 bases from J, the gap between germline ends came to 24 bases. This CDR3 region has 19 residues. CDR3 sequence reads: CASSFKSDRLSRGTGELFF. The CDR3 DNA reads as TGTGCCAGCAGCTTTAAATCGGACAGACTTTCCCGGGGCACCGGGGAGCTGTTTTTT.